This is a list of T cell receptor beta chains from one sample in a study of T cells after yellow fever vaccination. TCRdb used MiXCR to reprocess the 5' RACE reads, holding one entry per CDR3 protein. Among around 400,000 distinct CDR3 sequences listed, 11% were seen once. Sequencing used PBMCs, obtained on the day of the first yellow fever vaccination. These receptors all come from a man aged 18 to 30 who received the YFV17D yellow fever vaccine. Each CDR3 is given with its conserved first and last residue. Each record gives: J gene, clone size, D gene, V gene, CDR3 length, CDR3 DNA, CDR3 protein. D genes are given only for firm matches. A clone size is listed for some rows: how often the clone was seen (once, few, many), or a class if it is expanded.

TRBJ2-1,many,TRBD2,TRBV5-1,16,TGCGCCAGCAGCTTCTCTAGCGGGGGGTCCTACAATGAGCAGTTCTTC,CASSFSSGGSYNEQFF
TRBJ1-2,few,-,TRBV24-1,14,TGTGCCACCAGTGATTTCGGGATTAACTATGGCTACACCTTC,CATSDFGINYGYTF
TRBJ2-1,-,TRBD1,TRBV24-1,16,TGTGCCACCAGTGATTCACCGGGACAGGGGGCCAATGAGCAGTTCTTC,CATSDSPGQGANEQFF
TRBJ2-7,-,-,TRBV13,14,TGTGCCAGCAGCCCTGGGTTAACTACGGGAGAGCAGTACTTC,CASSPGLTTGEQYF
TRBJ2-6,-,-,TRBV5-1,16,TGCACCAGCAGCTTGGGTGGCGGCTCTGGGGCCAACGTCCTGACTTTC,CTSSLGGGSGANVLTF
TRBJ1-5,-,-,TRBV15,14,TGTGCCACCAGTTTCTCAGATTTCAATCAGCCCCAGCATTTT,CATSFSDFNQPQHF
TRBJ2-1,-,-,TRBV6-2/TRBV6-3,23,TGTGCCAGCAGTTACGCCCGGTTCGGTCGGACACAGCCTCTACTTAGCTCCTACAATGAGCAGTTCTTC,CASSYARFGRTQPLLSSYNEQFF
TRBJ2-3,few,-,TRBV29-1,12,TGCAGCGTCGGGATGGGCACAGATACGCAGTATTTT,CSVGMGTDTQYF
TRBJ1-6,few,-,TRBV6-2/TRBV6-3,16,TGTGCCAGCAGTTACTCGAGGCAGGAATATAATTCACCCCTCCACTTT,CASSYSRQEYNSPLHF
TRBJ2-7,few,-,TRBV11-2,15,TGTGCCAGCAGCTTAGATATAGGGAATCGAGGGGAGCAGTACTTC,CASSLDIGNRGEQYF